This TCR beta chain was recovered during a study of post-analysis software for immune sequencing data (dated by TCRdb to the mid-2010s). Study-level background: The recorded disease courses included relapsing-remitting, secondary progressive and progressive-relapsing multiple sclerosis, and some patients had no subtype annotation. Patient repertoires were compared against roughly 12 previously published healthy control repertoires from donors aged 6 to 25 years. A subset of samples was prepared in parallel using single-end sample barcoding, then pooled and co-amplified after Illumina adapter ligation. The study at large found these results: Patients showed significantly higher frequencies than controls for a few TRBV segments, among them TRBV5-6, TRBV5-1 and TRBV20-1. Direct clustering with F measure revealed strong co-clustering of samples prepared in the same batch, which led to a batch-effect correction. Normalized Chao1 diversity was significantly lower in multiple sclerosis patients than controls, suggesting substantial peripheral T-cell clonal expansion. The multiple sclerosis patient group was slightly younger than the control group.

To prepare the library, PCR was applied. Sequencing instrument: Illumina HiSeq 2500. To reduce PCR and sequencing biases, unique molecular identifiers were incorporated into the TCR beta cDNA libraries. Some 500,000 cDNA molecules were obtained per 1 to 10 million input T cells, so each molecule approximated one T cell. The patient libraries were prepared and sequenced using the same protocol as the earlier healthy control dataset. Samples belonging to the same batch were prepared together, multiplexed and sequenced on a shared HiSeq lane. For the original study's pipeline: Raw barcoded reads were processed with MIGEC, and single-read molecular identifier groups were discarded before consensus assembly and CDR3 extraction. Clonotype tables were post-analysed with VDJtools, normalizing diversity by down-sampling all datasets to the smallest sample size. To correct batch-related cross-sample contamination, repertoire overlap clustering matched CDR3 amino acid sequences but not nucleotide sequences. The public reads were reprocessed in TCRdb via fastp at Q25 and MiXCR, keeping in-frame beta chains. Rows matching on CDR3 protein sequence are summarized as one entry with the most common DNA and genes. In this record, the V and J calls reflect TCRdb's handling and not the investigators' own analysis. The sample table contains about 430,000 distinct CDR3 sequences; only one count was recorded for 39% of them. Approximately 7.1% of the sample is in the top ten clones.

To demonstrate the VDJtools post-analysis software, TCR beta repertoires were profiled from the peripheral blood of about 13 young patients with multiple sclerosis. The patients with multiple sclerosis were children and adolescents between roughly 6 and 17 years of age. The CDR3 starts with the cysteine, ends with the phenylalanine, and has 15 residues. Left in the record is the CDR3 DNA by itself, 45 bases read in frame from the first base. Trimming leaves V shorter by 7 bases and J shorter by 3 bases, with the junction holding 5 bases beyond the gene matches. This clonotype is a singleton in its sample. Its antigen is still unknown. There are no base qualities to consult, and no much larger clone falls within one base.

The sample comprised blood. The sequence derives from a girl aged 2-15 years with multiple sclerosis. The sequence is built from TRBV12-3 or TRBV12-4 and TRBJ2-1; 11 central bases correspond to TRBD2. CDR3 protein: CASISTSGVYNEQFF. The DNA sequence is as follows: TGTGCCAGCATTTCGACTAGCGGGGTCTACAATGAGCAGTTCTTC.